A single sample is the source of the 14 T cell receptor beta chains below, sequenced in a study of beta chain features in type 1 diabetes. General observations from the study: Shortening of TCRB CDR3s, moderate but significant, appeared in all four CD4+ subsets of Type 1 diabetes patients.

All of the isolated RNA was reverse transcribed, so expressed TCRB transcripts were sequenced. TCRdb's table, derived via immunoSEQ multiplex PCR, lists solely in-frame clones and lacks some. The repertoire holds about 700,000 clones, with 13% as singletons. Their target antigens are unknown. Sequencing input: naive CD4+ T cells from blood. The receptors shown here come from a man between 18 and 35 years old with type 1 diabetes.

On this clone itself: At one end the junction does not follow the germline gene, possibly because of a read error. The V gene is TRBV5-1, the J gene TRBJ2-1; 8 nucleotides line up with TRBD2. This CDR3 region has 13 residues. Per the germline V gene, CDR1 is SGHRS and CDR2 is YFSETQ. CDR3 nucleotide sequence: TGCGCCAGCAGCTCGGGCTATTTGGGACTAGAGGTCTTC. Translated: CASSSGYLGLEVF.

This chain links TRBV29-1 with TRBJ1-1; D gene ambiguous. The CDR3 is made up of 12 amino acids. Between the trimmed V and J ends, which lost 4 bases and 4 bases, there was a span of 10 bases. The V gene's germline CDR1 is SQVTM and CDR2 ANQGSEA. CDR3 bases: TGCAGCGTTGCCCCGGATGGCACTGAAGCTTTCTTT. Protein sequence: CSVAPDGTEAFF.

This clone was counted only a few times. CDR3 sequence (DNA): TGTGCCAGCAGCTTAGGAGTAGCGGGGGGCCAAGAGACCCAGTACTTC. Protein: CASSLGVAGGQETQYF. This chain joins TRBV7-2 and TRBJ2-5, with TRBD2 matching 10 bases. V trimming: 1 base; J trimming: 1 base; junction bases outside the gene matches: 3. Germline lookup yields CDR1 SGHTA and CDR2 FQGNSA. The CDR3 contains 16 residues.

The DNA of the CDR3 is TGCGCCAGCAGCTTAAGAGGACAGGGGAGTGGTAACAACTATGGCTACACCTTC. Translating gives CASSLRGQGSGNNYGYTF. The genes are TRBV5-1 and TRBJ1-2, with 9 bases identical to TRBD1. The germline V gene encodes CDR1 SGHRS and CDR2 YFSETQ. The CDR3 contains 18 residues. V shed 2 bases and J 2 bases; nucleotides not matched to a gene: 13.

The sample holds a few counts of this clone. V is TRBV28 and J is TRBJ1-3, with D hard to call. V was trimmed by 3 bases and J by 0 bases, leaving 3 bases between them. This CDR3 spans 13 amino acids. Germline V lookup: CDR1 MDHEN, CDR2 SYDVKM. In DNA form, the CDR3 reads TGTGCCAGCAGTTTGGGCTCTGGAAACACCATATATTTT. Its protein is CASSLGSGNTIYF.

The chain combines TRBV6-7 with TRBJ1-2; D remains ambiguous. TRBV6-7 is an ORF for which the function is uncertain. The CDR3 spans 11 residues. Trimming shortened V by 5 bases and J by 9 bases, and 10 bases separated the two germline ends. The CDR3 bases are TGTGCCAGCAGTGGTGGGATGCGCTACACCTTC. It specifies CASSGGMRYTF.

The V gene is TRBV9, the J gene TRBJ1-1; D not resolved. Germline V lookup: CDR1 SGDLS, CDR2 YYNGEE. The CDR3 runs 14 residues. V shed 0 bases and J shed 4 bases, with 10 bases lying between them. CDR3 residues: CASSVVSGSTEAFF. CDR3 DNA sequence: TGTGCCAGCAGCGTAGTTTCGGGAAGCACTGAAGCTTTCTTT.

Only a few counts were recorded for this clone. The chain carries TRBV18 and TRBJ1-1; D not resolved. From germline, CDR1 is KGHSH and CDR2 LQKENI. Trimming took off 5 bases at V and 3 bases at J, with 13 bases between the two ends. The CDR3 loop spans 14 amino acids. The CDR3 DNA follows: TGTGCCAGCTCAAAGGAAGCCGGGGACACTGAAGCTTTCTTT. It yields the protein CASSKEAGDTEAFF.

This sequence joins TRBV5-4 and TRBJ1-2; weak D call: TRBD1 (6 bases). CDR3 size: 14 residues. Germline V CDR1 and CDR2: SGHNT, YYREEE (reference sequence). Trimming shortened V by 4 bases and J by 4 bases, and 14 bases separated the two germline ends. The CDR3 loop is CASSHRDLVYGYTF. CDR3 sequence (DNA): TGTGCCAGCAGCCACAGGGACCTAGTCTATGGCTACACCTTC.

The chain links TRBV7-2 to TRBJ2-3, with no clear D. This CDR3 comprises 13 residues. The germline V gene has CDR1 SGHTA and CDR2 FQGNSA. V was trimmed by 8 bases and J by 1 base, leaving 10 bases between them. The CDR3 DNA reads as TGTGCCAGCGGGCAAGGGCGCACAGATACGCAGTATTTT. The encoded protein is CASGQGRTDTQYF.

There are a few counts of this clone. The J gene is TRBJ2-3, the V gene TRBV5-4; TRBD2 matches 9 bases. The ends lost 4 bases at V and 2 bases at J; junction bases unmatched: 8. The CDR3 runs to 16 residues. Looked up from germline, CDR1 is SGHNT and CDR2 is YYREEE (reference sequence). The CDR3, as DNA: TGTGCCAGCAGCCTGACTAGCGGAGTTAACACAGATACGCAGTATTTT. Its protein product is CASSLTSGVNTDTQYF. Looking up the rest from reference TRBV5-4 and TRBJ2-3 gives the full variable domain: ETGVTQSPTHLIKTRGQQVTLRCSSQSGHNTVSWYQQALGQGPQFIFQYYREEENGRGNFPPRFSGLQFPNYSSELNVNALELDDSALYLCASSLTSGVNTDTQYFGPGTRLTVL.

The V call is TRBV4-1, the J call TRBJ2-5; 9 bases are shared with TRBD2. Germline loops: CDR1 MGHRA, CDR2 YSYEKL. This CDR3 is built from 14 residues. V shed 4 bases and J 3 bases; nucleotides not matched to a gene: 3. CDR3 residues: CASSPAGGEETQYF. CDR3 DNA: TGCGCCAGCAGCCCCGCGGGGGGGGAAGAGACCCAGTACTTC.

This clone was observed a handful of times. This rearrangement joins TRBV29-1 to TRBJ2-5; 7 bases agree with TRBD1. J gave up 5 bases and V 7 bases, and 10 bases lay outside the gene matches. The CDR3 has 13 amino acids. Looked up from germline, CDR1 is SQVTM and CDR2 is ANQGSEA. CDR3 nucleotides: TGCAGCGGCTACGACAGGGCGAGGGAGACCCAGTACTTC. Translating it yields CSGYDRARETQYF.

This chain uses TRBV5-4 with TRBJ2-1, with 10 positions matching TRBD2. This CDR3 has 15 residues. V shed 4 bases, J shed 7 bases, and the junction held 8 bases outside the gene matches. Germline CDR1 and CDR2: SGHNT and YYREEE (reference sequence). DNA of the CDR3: TGTGCCAGCAGCGGAAGCGGGGGGGCATGGAATGAGCAGTTCTTC. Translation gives CASSGSGGAWNEQFF.